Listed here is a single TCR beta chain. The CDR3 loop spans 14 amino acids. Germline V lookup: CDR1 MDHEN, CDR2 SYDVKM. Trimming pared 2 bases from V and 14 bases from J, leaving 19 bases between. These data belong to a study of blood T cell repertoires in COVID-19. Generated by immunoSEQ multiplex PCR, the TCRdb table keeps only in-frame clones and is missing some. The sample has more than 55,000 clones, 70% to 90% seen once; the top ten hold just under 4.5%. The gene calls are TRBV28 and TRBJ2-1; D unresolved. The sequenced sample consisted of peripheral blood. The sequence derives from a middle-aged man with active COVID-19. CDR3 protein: CASSLESPFMSEFF. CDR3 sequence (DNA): TGTGCCAGCAGTTTAGAATCCCCCTTCATGTCGGAGTTCTTC. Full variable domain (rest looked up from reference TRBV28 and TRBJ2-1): DVKVTQSSRYLVKRTGEKVFLECVQDMDHENMFWYRQDPGLGLRLIYFSYDVKMKEKGDIPEGYSVSREKKERFSLILESASTNQTSMYLCASSLESPFMSEFFGPGTRLTVL.